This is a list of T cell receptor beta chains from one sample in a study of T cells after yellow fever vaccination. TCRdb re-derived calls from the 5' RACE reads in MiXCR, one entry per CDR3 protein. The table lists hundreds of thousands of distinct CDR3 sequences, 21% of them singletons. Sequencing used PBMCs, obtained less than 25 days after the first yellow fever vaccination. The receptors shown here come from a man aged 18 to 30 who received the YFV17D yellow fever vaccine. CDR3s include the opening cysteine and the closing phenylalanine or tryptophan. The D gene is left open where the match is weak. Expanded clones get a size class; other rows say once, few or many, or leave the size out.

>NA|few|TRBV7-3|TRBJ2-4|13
TGTGCCAGCAGCTTTCAGACCGAGGACATTCAGTACTTC
CASSFQTEDIQYF
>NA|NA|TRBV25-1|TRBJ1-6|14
TGTGCCAGCAGTGACCCCGTCAGCGGTTCACCCCTCCACTTT
CASSDPVSGSPLHF
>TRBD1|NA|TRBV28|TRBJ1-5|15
TGTGCCAGCAGTTTCGGGACAGTGAACAATCAGCCCCAGCATTTT
CASSFGTVNNQPQHF
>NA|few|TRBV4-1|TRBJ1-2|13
TGCGCCAGCAGCCATATAGGGAACTATGGCTACACCTTC
CASSHIGNYGYTF
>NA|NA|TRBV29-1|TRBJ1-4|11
TGCAGCTCAACGTATAATGAAAAACTGTTTTTT
CSSTYNEKLFF
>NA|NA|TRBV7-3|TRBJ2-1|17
TGTGCCAGCAGCTTAAGGGGTCGGGGCTACTCCTACAATGAGCAGTTCTTC
CASSLRGRGYSYNEQFF
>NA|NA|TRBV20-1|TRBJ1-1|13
TGCAGTGCTAGAGAGCGTGGGGGGGATAGAGCTTTCTTT
CSARERGGDRAFF
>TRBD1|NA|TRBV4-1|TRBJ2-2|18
TGCGCCAGCAGCCAGGCCGGGACAGACTTACTAAACACCGGGGAGCTGTTTTTT
CASSQAGTDLLNTGELFF
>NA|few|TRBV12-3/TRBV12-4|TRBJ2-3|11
TGTGCCAGCAGTTACAGAAATACGCAGTATTTT
CASSYRNTQYF
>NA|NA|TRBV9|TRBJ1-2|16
TGTGCCAGCTCCCTGGGAGGGTGGAGATTCGACTATGGCTACACCTTC
CASSLGGWRFDYGYTF
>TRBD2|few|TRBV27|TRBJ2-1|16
TGTGCCAGCAGTCCCCCCCCCCAGCGGGGATACAATGAGCAGTTCTTC
CASSPPPQRGYNEQFF